Following are 22 T cell receptor beta chains from one sample sequenced in a study of blood T cell repertoires in COVID-19. Libraries were prepared by immunoSEQ multiplex PCR; TCRdb keeps only in-frame clonotypes and omits some of them. Of about 150,000 clones in the sample, about 89% were seen once. Material for sequencing was peripheral blood. All receptors derive from a man in his sixties with active or convalescent COVID-19.

The V call is TRBV5-4, the J call TRBJ2-3; D possibly corresponds to TRBD2 (6 bases). The germline V gene encodes CDR1 SGHNT and CDR2 YYREEE (reference sequence). The CDR3 has 15 amino acids. The V end was cut by 4 bases, the J end by 1 base, with 13 bases between. The CDR3 spells CASSPVQRGTDTQYF. The DNA of the CDR3 is TGTGCCAGCAGCCCAGTGCAGCGGGGCACAGATACGCAGTATTTT. Full variable domain (missing parts from reference TRBV5-4 and TRBJ2-3): ETGVTQSPTHLIKTRGQQVTLRCSSQSGHNTVSWYQQALGQGPQFIFQYYREEENGRGNFPPRFSGLQFPNYSSELNVNALELDDSALYLCASSPVQRGTDTQYFGPGTRLTVL.

This chain uses TRBV6-6 with TRBJ1-5; D unclear. Trimming removed 3 bases from V and 4 bases from J, with 13 bases in between. The CDR3 loop spans 15 amino acids. Germline CDR1 MNHNY, CDR2 SVGAGI (reference sequence). CDR3 nucleotides: TGTGCCAGCAGTTATATGACGGGTAGAAATCAGCCCCAGCATTTT. This sequence encodes CASSYMTGRNQPQHF.

The chain is built from TRBV27 and TRBJ1-5, with D maybe TRBD1 (5 bases). V was shortened by 5 bases and J by 7 bases, with 15 bases between the two germline ends. CDR1 is MNHEY and CDR2 is SMNVEV in the germline V gene (reference sequence). CDR3 length equals 14 residues. The CDR3 spells CASSPERGGQPQHF. The CDR3 DNA is TGTGCCAGCAGTCCCGAGAGGGGAGGACAGCCCCAGCATTTT.

This clone appeared a single time. The chain has TRBV5-8 and TRBJ1-5, with D unresolved. The CDR3 runs to 16 residues. V lost 0 bases to trimming and J lost 2 bases, with 12 bases between them. Germline V gene lookup returns CDR1 SGHTS and CDR2 YDEGEE. CDR3 in amino acids: CASSLGGRTGNQPQHF. The CDR3 nucleotides read TGTGCCAGCAGCTTGGGAGGGCGGACGGGCAATCAGCCCCAGCATTTT.

This sequence joins TRBV29-1 and TRBJ1-3; D ambiguous. The ends were cut back, 7 bases at V and 4 bases at J, with 8 bases in the middle. This CDR3 contains 11 residues. Germline CDR1 and CDR2: SQVTM and ANQGSEA. Here the CDR3 reads CSGTLGNTIYF. CDR3 sequence (DNA): TGCAGCGGGACTTTAGGAAACACCATATATTTT.

The rearrangement uses TRBV11-3 and TRBJ1-1, with a tentative D call TRBD1 (5 bases). Germline CDR1 and CDR2: SGHNT and YENEEA. CDR3 length: 14 amino acids. Trimming shortened V by 5 bases and J by 1 base, and 11 bases separated the two germline ends. The CDR3 sequence: CASSPPGGNTEAFF. In nucleotides, the CDR3 is TGTGCCAGCAGCCCTCCGGGGGGGAACACTGAAGCTTTCTTT.

The chain combines TRBV6-5 with TRBJ1-1, with 8 nucleotides matching TRBD1. Trimming cost V 7 bases and J 4 bases; bases outside gene matches: 8. CDR1 and CDR2 (germline): MNHEY, SVGAGI. The CDR3 is made up of 14 amino acids. DNA for the CDR3: TGTGCCAGCACGAGGACAGGGCTGATCACTGAAGCTTTCTTT. Amino acid sequence: CASTRTGLITEAFF.

This clone was seen once. The rearrangement links TRBV30 to TRBJ2-3, with a possible D match to TRBD1 (5 bases). Deletions cut 0 bases from V and 4 bases from J, with 11 bases between. CDR1 GTSNPN and CDR2 SVGIG come from the germline V gene (reference sequence). The CDR3 has 14 amino acids. CDR3 loop: CAWSVPGFPDTQYF. The CDR3 nucleotides read TGTGCCTGGAGTGTACCAGGGTTCCCAGATACGCAGTATTTT.

The V gene is TRBV7-2, the J gene TRBJ2-2; weak D call: TRBD1 (5 bases). This CDR3 has 14 amino acids. Trimming pared 6 bases from V and 5 bases from J, leaving 13 bases between. Germline lookup yields CDR1 SGHTA and CDR2 FQGNSA. CDR3 region: CASRQGMGTGELFF. The DNA of the CDR3 is TGTGCCAGCAGGCAGGGTATGGGGACCGGGGAGCTGTTTTTT.

This chain connects TRBV5-1 to TRBJ2-3, with D perhaps TRBD2 (7 bases). The V end was cut by 5 bases, the J end by 2 bases, with 15 bases between. CDR1 and CDR2 (germline): SGHRS, YFSETQ. This CDR3 comprises 15 residues. In DNA, the CDR3 is TGCGCCAGCAGGCGCCGGGGGGCCATCACAGATACGCAGTATTTT. The encoded protein is CASRRRGAITDTQYF.

This clone was observed once. The CDR3 DNA reads TGTGCCAGCAGATCGGACAGGGGGGAAGCTTTCTTT. Encoded protein: CASRSDRGEAFF. This chain links TRBV28 with TRBJ1-1; 10 bases agree with TRBD1. J lost 8 bases, V lost 6 bases, and 3 bases had no gene match. The CDR3 consists of 12 residues. The germline CDR1 and CDR2 sequences are MDHEN and SYDVKM.

The chain combines TRBV6-5 with TRBJ1-2, with D uncertain. V was clipped by 6 bases and J by 2 bases, with 16 bases between them. Germline V CDR1 and CDR2: MNHEY, SVGAGI. The CDR3 is 15 residues long. The CDR3 is CASSLHHDGNYGYTF. In DNA, the CDR3 is TGTGCCAGCAGCCTCCACCACGACGGGAACTATGGCTACACCTTC.

In its sample, this clone was seen once. This chain uses TRBV6-5 with TRBJ2-7; possible D gene TRBD2, 5 bases. CDR1 and CDR2 (germline): MNHEY, SVGAGI. With 6 bases removed from V and 3 bases from J, the gap between germline ends came to 18 bases. The CDR3 is 15 residues long. The CDR3 region has the DNA TGTGCCAGCAGACTTTCAGCGGTCTCCATCTACGAGCAGTACTTC. Its protein product is CASRLSAVSIYEQYF.

On this clone: The junction does not match germline at one end; this may be a read error. J is TRBJ2-1 and V is TRBV2; TRBD2 matches at 10 bases. CDR1 is SNHLY, CDR2 FYNNEI, per germline. The CDR3 sequence is 13 residues long. The CDR3 nucleotides are TGTGCCAGCAGTGAAGTCGTAGCGGGGGGTCTCCTCTTC. Translating gives CASSEVVAGGLLF.

J is TRBJ2-7 and V is TRBV27; D is perhaps TRBD1 (6 bases). Germline CDR1 and CDR2: MNHEY and SMNVEV (reference sequence). The CDR3 length is 15 residues. V shed 4 bases and J shed 4 bases, with 17 bases lying between them. CDR3 nucleotides: TGTGCCAGCAGTTCAGGGACATCAGCAAGATACGAGCAGTACTTC. This sequence encodes CASSSGTSARYEQYF.

The rearrangement joins TRBV5-6 to TRBJ2-1; TRBD1 matches 7 bases. This CDR3 has 12 residues. The V gene's germline CDR1 is SGHDT and CDR2 YYEEEE. V was pared by 1 base and J by 14 bases, with 6 bases of the junction left unmatched. CDR3 protein: CASSLMGQPEFF. CDR3 DNA sequence: TGTGCCAGCAGCTTGATGGGACAGCCTGAGTTCTTC.

The chain recombines TRBV4-3 with TRBJ1-2, with TRBD1 identical over 7 bases. The junction had 6 bases not matched to a gene; V was cut back by 4 bases and J by 7 bases. Germline loops: CDR1 LGHNA, CDR2 YSLEER. CDR3 length equals 13 residues. The DNA of the CDR3 is TGCGCCAGCAGCCGAGACAGGGAGGCTGGCTACACCTTC. Translated, it gives CASSRDREAGYTF.

This chain uses TRBV28 with TRBJ2-7, with 8 bases lining up with TRBD2. The germline CDR1 and CDR2 sequences are MDHEN and SYDVKM. CDR3 length equals 14 residues. V shed 2 bases, J shed 5 bases, and the junction held 5 bases outside the gene matches. Written as DNA, the CDR3 is TGTGCCAGCAGTTTAGCGGGAGGTGTCCACGAGCAGTACTTC. It is translated as CASSLAGGVHEQYF.

In this sample, this clone turned up a few times. The V and J genes are TRBV6-1 and TRBJ2-7; weak D call: TRBD2 (6 bases). Germline CDR1 MNHNS, CDR2 SASEGT. CDR3 length equals 15 residues. Between the trimmed V and J ends, which lost 1 base and 3 bases, there was a span of 13 bases. The chain's CDR3 is CASSEGSYGGYEQYF. The CDR3 DNA reads as TGTGCCAGCAGTGAAGGGTCATACGGGGGCTACGAGCAGTACTTC.

The V call is TRBV28, the J call TRBJ2-2, with TRBD2 identical over 11 bases. The junction had 4 bases not matched to a gene; V was cut back by 5 bases and J by 5 bases. Germline V gene lookup returns CDR1 MDHEN and CDR2 SYDVKM. This CDR3 spans 15 amino acids. This CDR3 is CASSPGLAVTGELFF. The CDR3 nucleotides read TGTGCCAGCAGTCCGGGACTAGCGGTTACCGGGGAGCTGTTTTTT.

The V call is TRBV5-1, the J call TRBJ2-1; tentatively, D is TRBD2 (5 bases). Germline values: CDR1 SGHRS, CDR2 YFSETQ. The CDR3 is 15 amino acids. Between the trimmed V and J ends, which lost 2 bases and 0 bases, there was a span of 9 bases. CDR3 sequence reads: CASSLDGNSYNEQFF. The CDR3 DNA is TGCGCCAGCAGCTTAGACGGGAACTCCTACAATGAGCAGTTCTTC.

In its sample, this clone was seen once. The chain uses TRBV30 and TRBJ1-5; no clear D. V was trimmed by 4 bases and J by 5 bases, leaving 12 bases between them. CDR1 GTSNPN and CDR2 SVGIG come from the germline V gene (reference sequence). CDR3 size: 13 residues. The CDR3 here is CAWTTEGDQPQHF. DNA for the CDR3: TGTGCCTGGACGACGGAGGGAGATCAGCCCCAGCATTTT.